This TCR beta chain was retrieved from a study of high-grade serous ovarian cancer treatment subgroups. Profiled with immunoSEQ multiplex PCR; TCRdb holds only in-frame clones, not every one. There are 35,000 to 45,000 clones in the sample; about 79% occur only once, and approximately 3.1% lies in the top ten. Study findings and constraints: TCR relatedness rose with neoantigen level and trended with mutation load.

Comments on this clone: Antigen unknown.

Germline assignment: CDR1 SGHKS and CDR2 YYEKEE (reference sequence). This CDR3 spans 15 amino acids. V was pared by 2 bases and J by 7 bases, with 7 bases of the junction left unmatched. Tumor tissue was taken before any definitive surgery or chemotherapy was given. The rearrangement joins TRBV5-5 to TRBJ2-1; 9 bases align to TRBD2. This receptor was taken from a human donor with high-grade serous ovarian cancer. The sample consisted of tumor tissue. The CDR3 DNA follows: TGTGCCAGCAGCTTAGGACTAGCGTGGGCTAATGAGCAGTTCTTC. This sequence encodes CASSLGLAWANEQFF.